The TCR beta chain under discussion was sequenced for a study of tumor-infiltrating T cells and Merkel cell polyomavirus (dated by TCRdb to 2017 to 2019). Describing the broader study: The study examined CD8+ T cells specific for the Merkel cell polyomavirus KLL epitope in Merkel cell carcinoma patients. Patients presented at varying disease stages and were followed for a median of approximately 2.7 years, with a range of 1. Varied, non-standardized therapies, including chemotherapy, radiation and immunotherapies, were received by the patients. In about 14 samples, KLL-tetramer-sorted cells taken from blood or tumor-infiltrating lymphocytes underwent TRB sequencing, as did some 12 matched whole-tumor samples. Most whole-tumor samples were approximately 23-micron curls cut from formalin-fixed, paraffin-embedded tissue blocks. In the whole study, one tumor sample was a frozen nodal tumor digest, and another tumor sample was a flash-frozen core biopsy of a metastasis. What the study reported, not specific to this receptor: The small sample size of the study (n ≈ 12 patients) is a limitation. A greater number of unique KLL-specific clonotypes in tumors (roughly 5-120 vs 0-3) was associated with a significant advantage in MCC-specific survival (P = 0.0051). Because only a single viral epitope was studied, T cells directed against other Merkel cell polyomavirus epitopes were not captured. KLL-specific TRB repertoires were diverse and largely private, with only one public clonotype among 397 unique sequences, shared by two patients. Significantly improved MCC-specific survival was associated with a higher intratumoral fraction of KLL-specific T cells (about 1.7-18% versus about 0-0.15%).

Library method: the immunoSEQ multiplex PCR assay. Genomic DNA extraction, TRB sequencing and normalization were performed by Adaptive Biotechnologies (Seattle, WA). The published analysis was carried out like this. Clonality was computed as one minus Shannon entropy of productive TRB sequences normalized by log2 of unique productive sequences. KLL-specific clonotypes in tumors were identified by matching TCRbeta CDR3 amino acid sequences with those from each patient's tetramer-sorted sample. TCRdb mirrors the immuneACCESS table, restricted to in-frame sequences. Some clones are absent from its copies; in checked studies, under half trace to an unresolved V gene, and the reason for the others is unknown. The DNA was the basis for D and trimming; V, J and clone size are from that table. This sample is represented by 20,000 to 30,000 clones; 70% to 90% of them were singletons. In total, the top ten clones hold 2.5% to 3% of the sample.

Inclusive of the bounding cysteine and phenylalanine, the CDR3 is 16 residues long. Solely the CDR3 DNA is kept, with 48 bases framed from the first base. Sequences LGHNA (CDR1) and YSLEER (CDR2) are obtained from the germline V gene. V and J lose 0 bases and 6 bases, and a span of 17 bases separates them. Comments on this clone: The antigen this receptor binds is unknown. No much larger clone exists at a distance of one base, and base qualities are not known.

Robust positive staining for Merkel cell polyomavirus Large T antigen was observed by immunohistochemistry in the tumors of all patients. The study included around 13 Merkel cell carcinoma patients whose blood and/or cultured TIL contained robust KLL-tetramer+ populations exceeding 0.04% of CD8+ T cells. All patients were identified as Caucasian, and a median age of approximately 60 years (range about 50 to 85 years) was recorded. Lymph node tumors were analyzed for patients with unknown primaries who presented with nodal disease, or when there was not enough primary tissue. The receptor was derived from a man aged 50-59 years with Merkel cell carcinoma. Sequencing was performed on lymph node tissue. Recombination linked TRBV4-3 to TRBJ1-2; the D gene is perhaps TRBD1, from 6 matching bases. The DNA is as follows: TGCGCCAGCAGCCAAGATCTAACGGACAGCTGGGATGGCTACACCTTC. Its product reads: CASSQDLTDSWDGYTF.